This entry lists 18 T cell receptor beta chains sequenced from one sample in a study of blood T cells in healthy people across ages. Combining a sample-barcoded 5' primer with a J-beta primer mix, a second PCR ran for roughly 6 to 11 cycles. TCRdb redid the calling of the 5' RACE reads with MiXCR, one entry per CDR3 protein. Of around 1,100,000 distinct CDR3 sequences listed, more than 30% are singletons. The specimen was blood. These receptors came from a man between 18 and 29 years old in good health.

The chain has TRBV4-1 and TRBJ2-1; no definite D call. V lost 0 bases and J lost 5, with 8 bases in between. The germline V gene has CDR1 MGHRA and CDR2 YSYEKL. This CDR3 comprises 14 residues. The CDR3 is CASSQDLVDNEQFF. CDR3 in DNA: TGCGCCAGCAGCCAAGATCTTGTGGACAATGAGCAGTTCTTC.

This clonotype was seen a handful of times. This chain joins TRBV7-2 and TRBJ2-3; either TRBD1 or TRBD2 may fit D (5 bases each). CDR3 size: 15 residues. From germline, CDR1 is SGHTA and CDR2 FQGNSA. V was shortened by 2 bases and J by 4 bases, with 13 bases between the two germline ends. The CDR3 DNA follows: TGTGCCAGCAGCTTACGGGGCGCTCGCGCAGATACGCAGTATTTT. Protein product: CASSLRGARADTQYF.

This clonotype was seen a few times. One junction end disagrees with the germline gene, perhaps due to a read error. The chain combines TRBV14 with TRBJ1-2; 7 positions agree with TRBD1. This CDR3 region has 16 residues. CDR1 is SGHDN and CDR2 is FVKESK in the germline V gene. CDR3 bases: TGTGCCAGCAGCGGCGGGACAGCTAGACTTAACTATGGTTACACCTTC. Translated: CASSGGTARLNYGYTF.

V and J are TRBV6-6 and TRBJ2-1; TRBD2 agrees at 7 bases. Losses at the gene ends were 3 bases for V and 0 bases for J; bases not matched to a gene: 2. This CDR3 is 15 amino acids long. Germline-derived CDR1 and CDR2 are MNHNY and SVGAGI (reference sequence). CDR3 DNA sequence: TGTGCCAGCAGTTATGGGGGGGTCTCCTACAATGAGCAGTTCTTC. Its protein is CASSYGGVSYNEQFF.

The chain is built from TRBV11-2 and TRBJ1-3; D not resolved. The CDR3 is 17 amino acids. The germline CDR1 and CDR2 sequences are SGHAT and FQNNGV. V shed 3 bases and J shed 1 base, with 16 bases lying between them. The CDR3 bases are TGTGCCAGCAGCTTCCCCCCGGCCGGCGGGTCTGGAAACACCATATATTTT. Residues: CASSFPPAGGSGNTIYF.

The CDR3 DNA reads TGTGCCAGCAGCTTAGCTGTACTAGCGGGGGACAATGAGCAGTTCTTC. This translates into CASSLAVLAGDNEQFF. The genes are TRBV7-2 and TRBJ2-1; 11 bases agree with TRBD2. The germline V gene encodes CDR1 SGHTA and CDR2 FQGNSA. CDR3 length equals 16 residues. The V and J ends lost 0 bases and 5 bases, in that order; junction bases with no gene match: 3.

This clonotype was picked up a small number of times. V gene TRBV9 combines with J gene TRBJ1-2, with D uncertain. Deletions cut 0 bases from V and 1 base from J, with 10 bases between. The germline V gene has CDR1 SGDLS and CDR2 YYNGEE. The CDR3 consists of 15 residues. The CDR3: CASSVAGANNYGYTF. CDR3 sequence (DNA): TGTGCCAGCAGCGTAGCGGGTGCCAATAACTATGGCTACACCTTC.

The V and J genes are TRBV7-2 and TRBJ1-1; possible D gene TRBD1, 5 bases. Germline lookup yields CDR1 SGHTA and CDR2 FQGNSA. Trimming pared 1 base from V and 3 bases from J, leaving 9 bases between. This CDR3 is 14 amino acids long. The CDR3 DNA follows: TGTGCCAGCAGCTTAGGACCAGGGCACACTGAAGCTTTCTTT. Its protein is CASSLGPGHTEAFF.

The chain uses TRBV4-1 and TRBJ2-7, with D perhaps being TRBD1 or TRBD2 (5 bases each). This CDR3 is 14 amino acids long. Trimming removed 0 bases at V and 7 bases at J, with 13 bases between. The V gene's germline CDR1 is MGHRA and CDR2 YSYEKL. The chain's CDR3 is CASSQEGDRNEQYF. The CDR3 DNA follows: TGCGCCAGCAGCCAAGAAGGGGACCGCAATGAGCAGTACTTC.

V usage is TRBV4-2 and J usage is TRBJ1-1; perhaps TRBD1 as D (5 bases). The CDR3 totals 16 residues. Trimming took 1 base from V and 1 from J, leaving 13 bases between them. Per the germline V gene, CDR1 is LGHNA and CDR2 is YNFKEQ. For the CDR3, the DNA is TGTGCCAGCAGCCAAGTCGGGGGTCCCACGAACACTGAAGCTTTCTTT. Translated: CASSQVGGPTNTEAFF.

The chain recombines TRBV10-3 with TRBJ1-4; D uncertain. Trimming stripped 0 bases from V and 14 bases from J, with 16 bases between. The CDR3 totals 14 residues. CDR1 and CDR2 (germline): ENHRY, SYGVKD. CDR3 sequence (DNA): TGTGCCATCAGTGAGTCGAGTTTAACGGGGAAGCTGTTTTTT. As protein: CAISESSLTGKLFF.

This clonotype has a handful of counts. The CDR3, as DNA: TGCGCCAGCAGCTTGGGACATTCGGGACAGGGGAGCTCCTACAATGAGCAGTTCTTC. Protein: CASSLGHSGQGSSYNEQFF. The chain joins TRBV5-1 to TRBJ2-1, with TRBD1 matching over 10 bases. Trimming cost V 0 bases and J 0 bases; bases outside gene matches: 9. The CDR3 totals 19 residues. Looked up from germline, CDR1 is SGHRS and CDR2 is YFSETQ.

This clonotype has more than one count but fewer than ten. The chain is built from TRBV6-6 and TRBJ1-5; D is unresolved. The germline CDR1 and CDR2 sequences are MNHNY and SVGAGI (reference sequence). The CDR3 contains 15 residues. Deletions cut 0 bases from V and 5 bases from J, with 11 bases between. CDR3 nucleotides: TGTGCCAGCAGTTACTCCCCGGGGATGGATCAGCCCCAGCATTTT. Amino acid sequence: CASSYSPGMDQPQHF.

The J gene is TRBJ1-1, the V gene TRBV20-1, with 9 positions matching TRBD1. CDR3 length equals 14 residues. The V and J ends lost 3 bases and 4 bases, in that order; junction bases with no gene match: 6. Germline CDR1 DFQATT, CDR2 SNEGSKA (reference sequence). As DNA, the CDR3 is TGCAGTGCTAGGGGGGACAGGGTCCTCACTGAAGCTTTCTTT. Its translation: CSARGDRVLTEAFF.

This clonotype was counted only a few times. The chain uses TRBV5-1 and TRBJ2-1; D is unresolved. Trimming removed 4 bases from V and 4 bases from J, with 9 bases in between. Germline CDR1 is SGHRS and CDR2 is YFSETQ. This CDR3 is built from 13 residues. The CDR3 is CASSGKKYNEQFF. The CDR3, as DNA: TGCGCCAGCAGCGGAAAGAAATACAATGAGCAGTTCTTC.

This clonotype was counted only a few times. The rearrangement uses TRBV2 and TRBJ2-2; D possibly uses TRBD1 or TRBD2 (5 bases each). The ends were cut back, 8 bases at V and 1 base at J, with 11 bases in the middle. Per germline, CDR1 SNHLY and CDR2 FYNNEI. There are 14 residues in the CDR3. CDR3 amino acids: CASGGSRNTGELFF. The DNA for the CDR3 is TGTGCCAGCGGGGGTAGCCGGAACACCGGGGAGCTGTTTTTT.

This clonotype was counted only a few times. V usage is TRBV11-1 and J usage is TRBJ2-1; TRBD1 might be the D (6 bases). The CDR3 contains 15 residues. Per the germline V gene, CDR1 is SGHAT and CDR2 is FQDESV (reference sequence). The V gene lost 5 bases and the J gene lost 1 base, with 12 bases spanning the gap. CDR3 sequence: CASSPHRDSYNEQFF. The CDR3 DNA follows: TGTGCCAGCAGCCCCCACAGGGATTCCTACAATGAGCAGTTCTTC.

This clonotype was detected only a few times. CDR3 nucleotide sequence: TGTGCCAGCAGTGATGCCAGGGTAAATGGCTACACCTTC. Translating gives CASSDARVNGYTF. This chain uses TRBV25-1 with TRBJ1-2; TRBD1 is a possible D gene (5 bases). Germline V lookup: CDR1 MGHDK, CDR2 SYGVNS. CDR3 length: 13 amino acids. The germline V and J ends were trimmed by 3 bases and 6 bases, with 11 bases remaining between them.